Listed below are T cell receptor beta chains from one sample, sequenced in a study of PD-1 blockade in classical Hodgkin lymphoma. Clones were read by immunoSEQ multiplex PCR, and TCRdb kept only the in-frame ones, dropping some. The data show some 34,000 clones, with about 89% seen just once and around 0.21% held by the top ten. Input material: CD4+ T cells from blood. The receptors shown here come from a human donor with classical Hodgkin lymphoma. Both conserved end residues are part of each CDR3. D genes are given only for firm matches. Clone size is given for some rows only: seen once, a few or many times, or a class if the clone is expanded.

TRBV10-3	16	.	TRBD2	TRBJ2-1	TGTGCCATCAGTGAGTTTAGCGGGGGGGCCTACAATGAGCAGTTCTTC	CAISEFSGGAYNEQFF
TRBV5-1	14	.	.	TRBJ2-2	TGCGCCAGCAAGAAGCGTACGAACACCGGGGAGCTGTTTTTT	CASKKRTNTGELFF
TRBV7-6	17	.	.	TRBJ2-3	TGTGCCAGCAGCTTCATGCCGGGACCCAACGGCCGAGATACGCAGTATTTT	CASSFMPGPNGRDTQYF
TRBV5-6	15	.	.	TRBJ2-1	TGTGCCAGCAGCTTCGCCACAGACTTCGGTGGGGAGCAGTTCTTC	CASSFATDFGGEQFF
TRBV5-1	12	.	.	TRBJ2-7	TGCGCCAGCAGCTTGGACAGCCTCCCAGGGTACTTC	CASSLDSLPGYF
TRBV6-5	15	.	.	TRBJ2-1	TGTGCCAGCAGTCCCGGGACGGCCGGCTACAATGAGCAGTTCTTC	CASSPGTAGYNEQFF
TRBV7-2	15	.	TRBD2	TRBJ2-1	TGTGCCAGCAGCTTAGGGACTAGCGGGGCCAATGAGCAGTTCTTC	CASSLGTSGANEQFF
TRBV28	14	few	.	TRBJ1-5	TGTGCCAGCAGTTTAGGGTCAGGGTACCAGCCCCAGCATTTT	CASSLGSGYQPQHF
TRBV9	14	.	.	TRBJ1-5	TGTGCCAGCAGCGCAGGACATGGATATCAGCCCCAGCATTTT	CASSAGHGYQPQHF
TRBV5-1	13	once	TRBD1	TRBJ2-2	TGCGCCAGCAGCCCGGACAGGTCGGGGGAGCTGTTTTTT	CASSPDRSGELFF
TRBV5-4	13	.	.	TRBJ1-1	TGTGCCAGCAGCTTCCAAAGAACAGGTGAAGCTTTCTTT	CASSFQRTGEAFF
TRBV6-6	14	.	TRBD1	TRBJ2-7	TGTGCCAGCAGAACCGACAGGGACTCCTACGAGCAGTACTTC	CASRTDRDSYEQYF
TRBV5-6	15	.	TRBD1	TRBJ2-7	TGTGCCAGCAGCTTGGTCGGGACAGGGACCTACGAGCAGTACTTC	CASSLVGTGTYEQYF
TRBV6-1	13	.	.	TRBJ1-2	TGTGCCAGTTTCGGCGGGACGTACTATGGCTACACCTTC	CASFGGTYYGYTF
TRBV7-8	18	.	TRBD2	TRBJ2-1	TGTGCCAGCAGCTCCCGACTAGCGGGAGGGCCGGGGTACAATGAGCAGTTCTTC	CASSSRLAGGPGYNEQFF
TRBV7-9	15	.	.	TRBJ1-2	TGTGCCAGCAGCTCCCTTAACCCCCGCTTCTATGGCTACACCTTC	CASSSLNPRFYGYTF